One and the same sample provided the 7 T cell receptor beta chains below, sequenced in a study of T cells after yellow fever vaccination. TCRdb passed the 5' RACE reads through MiXCR, listing each CDR3 protein once. The sample includes a few hundred thousand distinct CDR3 sequences, approximately 5.7% of them seen just once. This sample comprised PBMCs, obtained 5 days after the yellow fever booster vaccination. The receptors were sampled from a man younger than 45 who received the YFV17D yellow fever vaccine.

The V call is TRBV12-3 or TRBV12-4, the J call TRBJ1-2; D is possibly TRBD1 (6 bases). Trimming shortened V by 3 bases and J by 10 bases, and 15 bases separated the two germline ends. This CDR3 region has 13 residues. The CDR3 DNA follows: TGTGCCAGCAGTTTTTACAGGGTTGAAGACTACACCTTC. Translation gives CASSFYRVEDYTF.

This chain connects TRBV7-9 to TRBJ2-7, with TRBD1 matching over 7 bases. Germline trimming cut 1 base from V and 5 bases from J; bases unmatched to any gene: 5. Germline V gives CDR1 SEHNR, CDR2 FQNEAQ (reference sequence). The length of the CDR3 is 14 residues. CDR3 residues: CASSLVSGTDEQYF. The CDR3 DNA follows: TGTGCCAGCAGCTTAGTATCCGGGACAGACGAGCAGTACTTC.

This clonotype turned up a few times. J is TRBJ2-3 and V is TRBV5-1, with D hard to call. Germline V CDR1 and CDR2: SGHRS, YFSETQ. V was clipped by 0 bases and J by 4 bases, with 9 bases between them. The CDR3 covers 14 residues. This CDR3 reads CASSLGSFADTQYF. CDR3 DNA: TGCGCCAGCAGCTTGGGGAGTTTTGCAGATACGCAGTATTTT.

There are a few counts of this clonotype. V usage is TRBV7-9 and J usage is TRBJ2-7, with unresolved D. Germline CDR1 and CDR2: SEHNR and FQNEAQ (reference sequence). The germline V and J ends were trimmed by 7 bases and 0 bases, with 13 bases remaining between them. This CDR3 spans 14 amino acids. In nucleotides, the CDR3 is TGTGCCAGCACCTTCGCGGAGAGCTCCTACGAGCAGTACTTC. Its protein is CASTFAESSYEQYF.

This clonotype was detected a few times. The chain carries TRBV29-1 and TRBJ2-1, with D unclear. CDR1 SQVTM and CDR2 ANQGSEA come from the germline V gene. The CDR3 has 13 amino acids. With 3 bases removed from V and 6 bases from J, the gap between germline ends came to 12 bases. The CDR3 spells CSVDSPRSNEQFF. Here the CDR3 DNA reads TGCAGCGTTGACTCCCCCCGGTCCAATGAGCAGTTCTTC.

To note about this clonotype: A much larger clone differs from this one at a single base, so this may be a read error. This chain joins TRBV27 and TRBJ2-7; D might be TRBD1 or TRBD2, each matching 5 bases. This CDR3 has 15 amino acids. Germline assignment: CDR1 MNHEY and CDR2 SMNVEV (reference sequence). CDR3 DNA sequence: TGTGCCAGCAACCCCACCGGGGACGGAGCCTACGAGCACTACTTC. It translates to CASNPTGDGAYEHYF.

V usage is TRBV25-1 and J usage is TRBJ2-7; D perhaps matches TRBD2 (5 bases). CDR1 and CDR2 from the germline V gene are MGHDK and SYGVNS. The length of the CDR3 is 13 residues. The V and J ends lost 6 bases and 7 bases respectively, with 16 bases between them. CDR3 residues: CASSSGTLEEQYF. The CDR3 DNA is TGTGCCAGCAGCTCGGGAACCCTAGAGGAGCAGTACTTC.